The clone carrying this T cell receptor beta chain was seen a few times. Clones were read by immunoSEQ multiplex PCR, and TCRdb kept only the in-frame ones, dropping some. The table shows 160,000 or so clones, with around 84% occurring only once. These data belong to a study of blood T cell repertoires in COVID-19. Trimming removed 4 bases at V and 2 bases at J, with 17 bases between. The CDR3 is 16 amino acids. In germline, CDR1 is ENHRY, CDR2 SYGVKD. This study enrolled people aged roughly 18 to 90 from roughly 22 US geographic areas. In assigning cohorts, the study relied on participant-reported clinical history. Recovery meant two consecutive negative NP/OP PCR tests, professional clearance, or resolved symptoms.

The material sequenced was PBMCs or T cells enriched from blood (not recorded which). The chain employs TRBV10-3 and TRBJ2-5; tentatively, D is TRBD2 (6 bases). The origin of this receptor is a man between 40 and 49 years old who had recovered from COVID-19. CDR3 sequence reads: CAISGGEDLGQETQYF. The CDR3 DNA sequence: TGTGCCATCAGTGGAGGGGAGGACTTGGGTCAAGAGACCCAGTACTTC.